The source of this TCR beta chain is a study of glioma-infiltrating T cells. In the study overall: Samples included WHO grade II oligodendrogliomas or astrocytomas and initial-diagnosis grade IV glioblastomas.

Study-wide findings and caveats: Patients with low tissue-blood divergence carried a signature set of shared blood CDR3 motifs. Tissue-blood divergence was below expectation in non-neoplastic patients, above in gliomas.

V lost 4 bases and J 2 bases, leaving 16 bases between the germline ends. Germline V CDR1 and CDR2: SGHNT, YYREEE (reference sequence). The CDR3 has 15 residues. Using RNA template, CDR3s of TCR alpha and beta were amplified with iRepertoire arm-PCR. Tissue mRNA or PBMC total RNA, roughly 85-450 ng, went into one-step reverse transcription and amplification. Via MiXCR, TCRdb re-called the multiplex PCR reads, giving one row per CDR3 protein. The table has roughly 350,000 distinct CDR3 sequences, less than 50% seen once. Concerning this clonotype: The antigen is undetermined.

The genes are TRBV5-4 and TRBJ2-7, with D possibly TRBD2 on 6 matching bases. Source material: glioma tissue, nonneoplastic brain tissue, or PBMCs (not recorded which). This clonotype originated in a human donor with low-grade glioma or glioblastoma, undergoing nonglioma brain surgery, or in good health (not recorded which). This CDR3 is CASSPPGTFTYEQYF. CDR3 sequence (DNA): TGTGCCAGCAGCCCTCCCGGGACTTTCACCTACGAGCAGTACTTC.